This TCR beta chain is from a study of blood T cell repertoires in COVID-19. Study-level information: Whether acute or convalescent, the COVID-19 samples came from the United States, Italy and Spain. The analysed material was cDNA or gDNA that came from T cells, B-cell-depleted T cells, or PBMCs.

V gave up 6 bases and J gave up 1 base; unmatched junction bases: 11. This CDR3 spans 16 amino acids. Germline CDR1 reads MDHEN; CDR2 reads SYDVKM. Generated by immunoSEQ multiplex PCR, the TCRdb table keeps only in-frame clones and is missing some. The repertoire holds approximately 68,000 clones, with 70% to 90% as singletons. This TCR was recovered from a man in his 70s with active or convalescent COVID-19. The chain uses TRBV28 and TRBJ2-7; 8 positions match TRBD1. Sequencing was done on a sample of peripheral blood. The CDR3 is CASSLRDRSSSYEQYF. CDR3 DNA sequence: TGTGCCAGCAGCCTCCGGGACAGGAGTTCATCCTACGAGCAGTACTTC.